This TCR beta chain was recovered during a study of blood T cell repertoires in COVID-19. The V and J ends lost 5 bases and 2 bases respectively, with 9 bases between them. The CDR3 loop spans 13 amino acids. Produced via immunoSEQ multiplex PCR; TCRdb's table is partial and in-frame only. The profile shows a few hundred thousand clones, around 84% of them singletons. Sequenced sample: PBMCs or T cells enriched from blood (not recorded which). The chain recombines TRBV12-3 or TRBV12-4 with TRBJ1-1; the D gene is possibly TRBD1 (5 bases). The TCR comes from a woman aged 40 to 50 who had recovered from COVID-19. Written as DNA, the CDR3 is TGTGCCAGCAGTAGACAGTCAAACACTGAAGCTTTCTTT. Its protein is CASSRQSNTEAFF.